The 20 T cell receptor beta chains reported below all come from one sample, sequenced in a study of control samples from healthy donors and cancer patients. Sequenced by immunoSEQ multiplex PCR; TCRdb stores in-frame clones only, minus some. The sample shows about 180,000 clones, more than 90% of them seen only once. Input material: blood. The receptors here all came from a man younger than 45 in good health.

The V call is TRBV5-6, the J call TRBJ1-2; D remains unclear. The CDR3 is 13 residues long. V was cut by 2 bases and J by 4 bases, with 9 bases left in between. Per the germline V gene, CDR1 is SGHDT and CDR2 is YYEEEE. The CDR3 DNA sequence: TGTGCCAGCAGCTTACCTGGGATCTATGGCTACACCTTC. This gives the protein CASSLPGIYGYTF.

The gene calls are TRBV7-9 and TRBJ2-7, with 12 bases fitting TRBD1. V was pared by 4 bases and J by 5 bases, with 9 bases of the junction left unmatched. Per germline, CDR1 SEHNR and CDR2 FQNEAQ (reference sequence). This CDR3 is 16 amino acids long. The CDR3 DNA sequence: TGTGCCAGCAGCTCTTGGCCCGGGACAGGGGGCAACGAGCAGTACTTC. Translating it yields CASSSWPGTGGNEQYF.

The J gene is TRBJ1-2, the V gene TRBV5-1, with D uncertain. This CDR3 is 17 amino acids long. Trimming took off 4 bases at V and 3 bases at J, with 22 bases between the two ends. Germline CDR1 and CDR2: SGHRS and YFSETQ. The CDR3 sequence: CASSPRTAELRDYGYTF. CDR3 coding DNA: TGCGCCAGCAGCCCCCGGACGGCAGAACTACGCGACTATGGCTACACCTTC.

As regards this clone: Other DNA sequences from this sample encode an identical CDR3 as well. In nucleotides, the CDR3 is TGTGCCAGCAGCATTACGGGGCGGGGGGGTCGAGAGACCCAGTACTTC. This codes for CASSITGRGGRETQYF. The rearrangement links TRBV5-4 to TRBJ2-5; 9 bases fit TRBD2. The ends lost 4 bases at V and 4 bases at J; junction bases unmatched: 11. The CDR3 length is 16 residues. Germline V gene lookup returns CDR1 SGHNT and CDR2 YYREEE (reference sequence).

The CDR3 DNA reads as TGTGCCAGCAGTTTAATCACGGGCGAGCAGTACTTC. This translates into CASSLITGEQYF. The chain recombines TRBV28 with TRBJ2-5; D is ambiguous. The better agreement between TRBJ2-7 and the DNA end casts doubt on the J call. CDR3 length equals 12 residues. Germline lookup yields CDR1 MDHEN and CDR2 SYDVKM.

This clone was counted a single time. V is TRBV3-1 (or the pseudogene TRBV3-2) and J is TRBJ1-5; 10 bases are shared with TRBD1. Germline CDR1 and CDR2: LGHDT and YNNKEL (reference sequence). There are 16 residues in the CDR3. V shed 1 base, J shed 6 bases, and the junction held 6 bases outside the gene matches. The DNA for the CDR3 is TGTGCCAGCAGCCAAGCCGGGACAGGGGATATTCAGCCCCAGCATTTT. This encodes CASSQAGTGDIQPQHF.

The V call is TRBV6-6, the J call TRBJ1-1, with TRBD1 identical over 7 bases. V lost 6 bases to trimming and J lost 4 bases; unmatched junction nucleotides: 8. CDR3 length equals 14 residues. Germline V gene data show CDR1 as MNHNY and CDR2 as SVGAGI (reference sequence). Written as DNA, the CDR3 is TGTGCCAGCAGAGCAGGGGGTATCGGCACTGAAGCTTTCTTT. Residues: CASRAGGIGTEAFF.

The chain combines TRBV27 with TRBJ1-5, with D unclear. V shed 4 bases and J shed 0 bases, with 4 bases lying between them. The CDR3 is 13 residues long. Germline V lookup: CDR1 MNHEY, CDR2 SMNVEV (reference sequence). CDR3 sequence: CASSWTSNQPQHF. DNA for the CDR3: TGTGCCAGCAGTTGGACTAGCAATCAGCCCCAGCATTTT.

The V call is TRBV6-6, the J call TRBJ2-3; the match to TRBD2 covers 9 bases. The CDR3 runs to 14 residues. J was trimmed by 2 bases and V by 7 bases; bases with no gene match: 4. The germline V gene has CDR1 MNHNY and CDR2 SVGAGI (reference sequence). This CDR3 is CASNRGRATDTQYF. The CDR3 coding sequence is TGTGCCAGCAACCGCGGGAGGGCCACAGATACGCAGTATTTT.

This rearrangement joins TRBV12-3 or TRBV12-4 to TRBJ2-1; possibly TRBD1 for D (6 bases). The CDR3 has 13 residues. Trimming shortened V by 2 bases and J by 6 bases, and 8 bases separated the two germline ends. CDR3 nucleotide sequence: TGTGCCAGCAGTTTAACAGGGCCCAATGAGCAGTTCTTC. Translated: CASSLTGPNEQFF.

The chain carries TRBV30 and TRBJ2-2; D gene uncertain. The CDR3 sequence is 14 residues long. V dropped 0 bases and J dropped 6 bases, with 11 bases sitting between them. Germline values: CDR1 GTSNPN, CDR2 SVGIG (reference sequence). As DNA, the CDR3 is TGTGCCTGGAGTGTAAACAGTGGATCCGGGGAGCTGTTTTTT. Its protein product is CAWSVNSGSGELFF.

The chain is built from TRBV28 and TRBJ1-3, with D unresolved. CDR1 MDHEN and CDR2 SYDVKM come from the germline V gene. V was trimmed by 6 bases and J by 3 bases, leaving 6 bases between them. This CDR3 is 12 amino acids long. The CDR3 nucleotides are TGTGCCAGCAGGGGAGGTGGAAACACCATATATTTT. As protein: CASRGGGNTIYF.

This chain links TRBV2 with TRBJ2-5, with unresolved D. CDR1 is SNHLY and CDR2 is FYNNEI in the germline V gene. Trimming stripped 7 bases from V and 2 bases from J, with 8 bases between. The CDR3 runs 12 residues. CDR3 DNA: TGTGCCAGCACTGGTTGGCAAGAGACCCAGTACTTC. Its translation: CASTGWQETQYF.

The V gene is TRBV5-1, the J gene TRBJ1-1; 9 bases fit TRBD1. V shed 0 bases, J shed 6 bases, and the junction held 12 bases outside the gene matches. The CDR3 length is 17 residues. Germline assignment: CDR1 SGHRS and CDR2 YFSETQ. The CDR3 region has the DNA TGCGCCAGCAGCTTGGGGAGGGGCGCACAGGGGGCGGCTGAAGCTTTCTTT. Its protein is CASSLGRGAQGAAEAFF.

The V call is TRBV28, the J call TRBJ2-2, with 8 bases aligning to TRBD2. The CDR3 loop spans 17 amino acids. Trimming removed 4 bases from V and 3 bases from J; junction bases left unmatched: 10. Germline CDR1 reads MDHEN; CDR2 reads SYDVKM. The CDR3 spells CASSSPPGGRYTGELFF. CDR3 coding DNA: TGTGCCAGCAGTTCCCCCCCTGGCGGGAGGTACACCGGGGAGCTGTTTTTT.

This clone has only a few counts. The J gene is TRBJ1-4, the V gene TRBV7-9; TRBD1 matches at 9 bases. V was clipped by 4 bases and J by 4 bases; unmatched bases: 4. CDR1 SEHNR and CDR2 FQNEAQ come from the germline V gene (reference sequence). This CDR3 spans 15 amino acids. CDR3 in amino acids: CASSYRQGVNEKLFF. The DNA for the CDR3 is TGTGCCAGCAGCTACAGACAGGGGGTTAATGAAAAACTGTTTTTT.

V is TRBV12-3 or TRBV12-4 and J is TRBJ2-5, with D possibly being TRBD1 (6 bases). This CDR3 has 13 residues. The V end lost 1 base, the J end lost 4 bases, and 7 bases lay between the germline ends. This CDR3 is CASSLGGGETQYF. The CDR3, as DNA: TGTGCCAGCAGTTTAGGAGGGGGAGAGACCCAGTACTTC.

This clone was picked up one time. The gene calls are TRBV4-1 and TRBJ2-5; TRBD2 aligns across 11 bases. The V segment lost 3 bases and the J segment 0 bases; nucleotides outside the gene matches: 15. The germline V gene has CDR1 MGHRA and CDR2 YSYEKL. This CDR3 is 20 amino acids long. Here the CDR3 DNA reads TGCGCCAGCAGCCAGGCGCGGCTGGCTAGCGGGGGGTCGTACCAAGAGACCCAGTACTTC. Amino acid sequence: CASSQARLASGGSYQETQYF.

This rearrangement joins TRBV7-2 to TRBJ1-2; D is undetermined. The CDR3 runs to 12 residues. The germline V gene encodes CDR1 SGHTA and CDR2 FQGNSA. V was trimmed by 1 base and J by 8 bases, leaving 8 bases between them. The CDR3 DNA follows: TGTGCCAGCAGCTTAGTCCTGGGGGGCTACACCTTC. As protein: CASSLVLGGYTF.

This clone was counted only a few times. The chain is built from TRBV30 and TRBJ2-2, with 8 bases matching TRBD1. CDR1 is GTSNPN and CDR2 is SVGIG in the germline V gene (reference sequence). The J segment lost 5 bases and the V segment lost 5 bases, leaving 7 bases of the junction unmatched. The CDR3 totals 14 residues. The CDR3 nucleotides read TGTGCCTGGGGGGGACAGGTTTTGACCGGGGAGCTGTTTTTT. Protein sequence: CAWGGQVLTGELFF.